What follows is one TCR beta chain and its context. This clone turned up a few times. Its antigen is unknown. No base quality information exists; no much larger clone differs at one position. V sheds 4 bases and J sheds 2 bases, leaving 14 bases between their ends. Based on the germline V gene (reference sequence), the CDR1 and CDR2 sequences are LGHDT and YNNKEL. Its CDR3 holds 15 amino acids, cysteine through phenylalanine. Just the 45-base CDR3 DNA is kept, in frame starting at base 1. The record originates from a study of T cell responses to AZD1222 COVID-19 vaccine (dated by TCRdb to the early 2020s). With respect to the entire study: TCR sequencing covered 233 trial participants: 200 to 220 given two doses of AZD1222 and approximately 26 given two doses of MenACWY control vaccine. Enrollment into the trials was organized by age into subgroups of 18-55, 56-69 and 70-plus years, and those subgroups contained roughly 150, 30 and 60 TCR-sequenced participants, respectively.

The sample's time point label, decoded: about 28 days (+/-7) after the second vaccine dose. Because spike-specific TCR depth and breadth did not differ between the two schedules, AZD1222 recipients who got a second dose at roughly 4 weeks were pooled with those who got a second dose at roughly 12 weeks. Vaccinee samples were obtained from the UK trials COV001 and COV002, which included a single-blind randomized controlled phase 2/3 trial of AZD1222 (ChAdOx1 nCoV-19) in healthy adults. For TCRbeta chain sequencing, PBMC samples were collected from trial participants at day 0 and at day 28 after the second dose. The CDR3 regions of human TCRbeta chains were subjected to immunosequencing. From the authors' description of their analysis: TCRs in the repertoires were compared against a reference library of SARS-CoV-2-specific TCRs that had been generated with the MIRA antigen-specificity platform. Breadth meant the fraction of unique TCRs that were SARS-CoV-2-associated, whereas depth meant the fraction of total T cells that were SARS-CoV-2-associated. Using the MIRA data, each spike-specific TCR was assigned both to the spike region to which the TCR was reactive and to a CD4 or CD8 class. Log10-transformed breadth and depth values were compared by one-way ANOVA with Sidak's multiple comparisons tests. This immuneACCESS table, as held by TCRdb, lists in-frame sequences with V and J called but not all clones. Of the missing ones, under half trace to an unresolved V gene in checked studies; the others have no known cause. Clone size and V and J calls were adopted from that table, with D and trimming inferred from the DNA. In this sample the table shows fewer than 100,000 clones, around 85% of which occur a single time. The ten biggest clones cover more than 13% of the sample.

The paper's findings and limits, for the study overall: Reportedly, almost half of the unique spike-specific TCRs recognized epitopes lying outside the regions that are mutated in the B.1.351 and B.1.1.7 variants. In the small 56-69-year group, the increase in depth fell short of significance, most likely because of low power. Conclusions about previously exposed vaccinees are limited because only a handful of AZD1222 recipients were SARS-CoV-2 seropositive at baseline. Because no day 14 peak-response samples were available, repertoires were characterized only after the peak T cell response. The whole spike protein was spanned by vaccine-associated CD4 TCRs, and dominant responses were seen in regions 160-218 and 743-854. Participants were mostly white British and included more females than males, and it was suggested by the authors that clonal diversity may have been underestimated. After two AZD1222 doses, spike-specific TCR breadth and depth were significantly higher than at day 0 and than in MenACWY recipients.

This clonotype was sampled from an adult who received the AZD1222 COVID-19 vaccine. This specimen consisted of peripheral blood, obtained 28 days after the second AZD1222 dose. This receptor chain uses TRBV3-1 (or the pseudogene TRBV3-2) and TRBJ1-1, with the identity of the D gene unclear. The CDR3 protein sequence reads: CASSPRRNPNTEAFF. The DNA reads TGTGCCAGCAGCCCACGAAGGAACCCAAACACTGAAGCTTTCTTT.